The rows below give T cell receptor beta chains drawn from one sample of a study of CD8 T cells in ankylosing spondylitis. TCRdb itself ran the 5' RACE reads through MiXCR, one entry per CDR3 protein. The top ten clones hold roughly 0.8% of a sample with over 400,000 distinct CDR3 sequences, more than 25% of them seen once. The sequenced sample was blood, either unsorted or a sorted T cell fraction (not recorded which). Source of these receptors: a male donor with ankylosing spondylitis. Each CDR3 is given with its conserved first and last residue. A D gene is named only where the DNA matches it firmly. Size tells how often a clone was seen (once, few, many) or the class of an expanded clone, and some rows leave it out.

j_call,v_call,d_call,clone_size,cdr3_aa,cdr3_nt
TRBJ2-7,TRBV7-8,NA,few,CASSYAPRDSYEQYF,TGTGCCAGCAGCTACGCCCCTCGGGACTCCTACGAGCAGTACTTC
TRBJ2-7,TRBV3-1,NA,NA,CASSQDLARASYEQYF,TGTGCCAGCAGCCAAGATCTGGCTAGGGCATCCTACGAGCAGTACTTC
TRBJ2-6,TRBV6-1,TRBD2,NA,CASSVSGTGGANVLTF,TGTGCCAGCAGTGTGAGCGGGACCGGTGGGGCCAACGTCCTGACTTTC
TRBJ2-5,TRBV10-1,NA,many,CAHPETQYF,TGCGCCCACCCAGAGACCCAGTACTTC
TRBJ2-3,TRBV5-1,TRBD1,NA,CASSLGARTGFTDTQYF,TGCGCCAGCAGCTTGGGCGCCAGGACAGGGTTTACAGATACGCAGTATTTT
TRBJ2-1,TRBV5-6,NA,few,CASSITRDLSYNEQFF,TGTGCCAGCAGCATCACCCGGGATTTATCCTACAATGAGCAGTTCTTC
TRBJ1-3,TRBV2,NA,once,CASSEGKSPGNTIYF,TGTGCCAGCAGTGAAGGAAAGTCGCCTGGAAACACCATATATTTT
TRBJ2-5,TRBV24-1,TRBD2,NA,CATSDLSSGSQETQYF,TGTGCCACCAGTGATTTGAGTAGCGGGAGCCAAGAGACCCAGTACTTC
TRBJ2-3,TRBV12-3/TRBV12-4,TRBD2,few,CASSLTSGSATDTQYF,TGTGCCAGCAGTTTGACTAGCGGGAGCGCTACAGATACGCAGTATTTT
TRBJ2-1,TRBV18,TRBD2,NA,CASSLLAGGQLGEQFF,TGTGCCAGCTCACTCCTAGCGGGAGGGCAACTGGGCGAGCAGTTCTTC
TRBJ2-7,TRBV12-3/TRBV12-4,NA,NA,CASSFRQGPYEQYF,TGTGCCAGCAGTTTCCGTCAGGGGCCGTACGAGCAGTACTTC
TRBJ2-3,TRBV7-2,NA,few,CASSYTRFDTQYF,TGTGCCAGCAGCTATACTAGATTCGATACGCAGTATTTT
TRBJ2-7,TRBV4-1,NA,few,CASSQPMIPTGEQYF,TGCGCCAGCAGCCAACCGATGATTCCCACTGGGGAGCAGTACTTC
TRBJ1-1,TRBV2,NA,NA,CASSDTLGTEAFF,TGTGCCAGCAGTGACACCCTTGGGACTGAAGCTTTCTTT
TRBJ2-3,TRBV11-2,TRBD2,many,CASSSVAGPTDTQYF,TGTGCCAGCAGCTCGGTAGCGGGTCCCACAGATACGCAGTATTTT
TRBJ2-1,TRBV20-1,NA,NA,CSVTLPPGNNEQFF,TGCAGTGTTACCCTCCCACCGGGTAACAATGAGCAGTTCTTC
TRBJ1-2,TRBV12-3/TRBV12-4,NA,many,CASSFASLEGYTF,TGTGCCAGCAGTTTTGCGTCATTAGAGGGCTACACCTTC
TRBJ2-1,TRBV25-1,TRBD2,NA,CASGPSGRAYNEQFF,TGTGCCAGCGGCCCTAGCGGGAGGGCCTACAATGAGCAGTTCTTC
TRBJ2-3,TRBV12-3/TRBV12-4,NA,few,CASSLALGARGTDTQYF,TGTGCCAGCAGTTTAGCGCTGGGGGCGCGGGGCACAGATACGCAGTATTTT
TRBJ2-1,TRBV3-1,NA,few,CASRMTRRVIDEQFF,TGTGCCAGCAGAATGACTCGAAGGGTCATCGATGAGCAGTTCTTC
TRBJ1-6,TRBV29-1,NA,NA,CSVVGADGSPLHF,TGCAGCGTTGTCGGAGCGGACGGGTCACCCCTCCACTTT
TRBJ2-7,TRBV5-1,TRBD1,many,CASSSGNRGSYEQYF,TGCGCCAGCAGCTCAGGGAACAGGGGCTCCTACGAGCAGTACTTC
TRBJ1-1,TRBV10-2,TRBD1,NA,CASRQVQGGTEAFF,TGCGCCAGCAGACAAGTACAGGGGGGGACTGAAGCTTTCTTT
TRBJ1-4,TRBV5-6,TRBD1,NA,CASSPTGGAFSGEKLFF,TGTGCCAGCAGCCCGACAGGGGGCGCATTCTCAGGGGAAAAACTGTTTTTT
TRBJ1-2,TRBV15,NA,NA,CATTSTGSYGYTF,TGTGCCACCACCTCTACTGGCTCCTATGGCTACACCTTC
TRBJ2-5,TRBV6-2/TRBV6-3,TRBD2,few,CASTPSRAGVRRETQYF,TGTGCCAGCACCCCCTCGAGAGCGGGAGTTCGAAGAGAGACCCAGTACTTC
TRBJ1-6,TRBV15,TRBD1,few,CATSRDRGLSPLHF,TGTGCCACCAGCAGGGACAGGGGGCTTTCACCCCTCCACTTT
TRBJ1-5,TRBV12-3/TRBV12-4,NA,NA,CASSPTGNSNQPQHF,TGTGCCAGCAGCCCTACAGGGAATAGCAATCAGCCCCAGCATTTT
TRBJ1-6,TRBV5-1,NA,NA,CASSQDRRFSHLHF,TGCGCCAGCAGCCAAGACAGAAGGTTTTCACACCTCCACTTT
TRBJ2-3,TRBV24-1,TRBD2,NA,CATSDPGLAGFTDTQYF,TGTGCCACCAGTGATCCGGGGCTAGCGGGATTCACAGATACGCAGTATTTT
TRBJ2-1,TRBV30,NA,NA,CAWSAPGRMRSYNEQFF,TGTGCCTGGAGCGCCCCCGGTCGGATGCGCTCCTACAATGAGCAGTTCTTC
TRBJ2-7,TRBV6-1,TRBD1,once,CASSEGTAEQYF,TGTGCCAGCAGTGAGGGGACAGCCGAGCAGTACTTC
TRBJ2-1,TRBV7-2,NA,NA,CASSFGGWDEQFF,TGTGCCAGCAGCTTCGGGGGTTGGGATGAGCAGTTCTTC
TRBJ2-6,TRBV10-3,NA,NA,CAISESEAGANVLTF,TGTGCCATCAGTGAGAGCGAGGCTGGGGCCAACGTCCTGACTTTC
TRBJ2-2,TRBV20-1,NA,NA,CSARALREFTGELFF,TGCAGTGCTAGAGCTCTTAGGGAGTTCACCGGGGAGCTGTTTTTT
TRBJ1-5,TRBV12-3/TRBV12-4,NA,NA,CASSFRGNSNQPQHF,TGTGCCAGCAGTTTTAGGGGTAATAGCAATCAGCCCCAGCATTTT
TRBJ2-7,TRBV10-3,NA,few,CAISSWDSSYEQYF,TGTGCCATCAGTTCCTGGGACTCCTCCTACGAGCAGTACTTC